Each of the 8 T cell receptor beta chains below was sequenced from the same sample in a study of T cell repertoires in cytomegalovirus infection. These TCRs' antigens remain unknown. TCRdb ran MiXCR on the reads and lists one entry per CDR3 protein. The repertoire holds about 830,000 distinct CDR3 sequences, with about 31% as singletons. Here the sequenced sample was cultured CD8+ T cells from PBMCs, taken from culture after CMV antigen stimulation. The receptors stem from a human donor in good health (CMV status not recorded). Some clones in this sample may be carry-over from other donors' samples.

This clonotype was counted only a few times. The rearrangement links TRBV12-3 or TRBV12-4 to TRBJ2-3; tentative D call: TRBD2 (6 bases). CDR3 length: 15 residues. Trimming cost V 1 base and J 5 bases, with 13 bases left between them. As DNA, the CDR3 is TGTGCCAGCAGTTTAGTCTCCGGAGGGAAAGATACGCAGTATTTT. Translated: CASSLVSGGKDTQYF.

The chain combines TRBV5-5 with TRBJ1-3; perhaps TRBD1 as D (6 bases). The CDR3 is 16 residues long. Trimming removed 0 bases at V and 4 bases at J, with 14 bases between. Germline CDR1 and CDR2: SGHKS and YYEKEE (reference sequence). DNA for the CDR3: TGTGCCAGCAGCTTGGAGGGGCAGGGGTCCGGAAACACCATATATTTT. Translation: CASSLEGQGSGNTIYF. The whole variable domain, remainder taken from reference TRBV5-5 and TRBJ1-3, is DAGVTQSPTHLIKTRGQQVTLRCSPISGHKSVSWYQQVLGQGPQFIFQYYEKEERGRGNFPDRFSARQFPNYSSELNVNALLLGDSALYLCASSLEGQGSGNTIYFGEGSWLTVV.

A few counts support this clonotype. The chain joins TRBV7-2 to TRBJ1-1; D uncertain. The CDR3 length is 14 residues. Between the trimmed V and J ends, which lost 8 bases and 2 bases, there was a span of 15 bases. Germline CDR1 SGHTA, CDR2 FQGNSA. The CDR3 is CASRLPAKNTEAFF. The CDR3, as DNA: TGTGCCAGCCGGTTGCCAGCAAAAAACACTGAAGCTTTCTTT.

This chain joins TRBV5-1 and TRBJ2-1; tentatively, D is TRBD1 or TRBD2 (5 bases each). CDR1 SGHRS and CDR2 YFSETQ come from the germline V gene. V was cut by 3 bases and J by 4 bases, with 14 bases left in between. The CDR3 spans 15 residues. As DNA, the CDR3 is TGCGCCAGCAGCTCCTTACCCGGGGCATACAATGAGCAGTTCTTC. This encodes CASSSLPGAYNEQFF. Filled out from reference TRBV5-1 and TRBJ2-1, the complete variable domain reads KAGVTQTPRYLIKTRGQQVTLSCSPISGHRSVSWYQQTPGQGLQFLFEYFSETQRNKGNFPGRFSGRQFSNSRSEMNVSTLELGDSALYLCASSSLPGAYNEQFFGPGTRLTVL.

Concerning this clonotype itself: The junction shows a germline mismatch at one end, possibly a read error. This chain joins TRBV11-1 and TRBJ1-2; tentatively, D is TRBD1 (5 bases). Germline V gene data show CDR1 as SGHAT and CDR2 as FQDESV (reference sequence). This CDR3 has 14 amino acids. The CDR3 sequence is CTSSFSGTLYGYTF. In nucleotides, the CDR3 is TGTACCAGCAGCTTTTCCGGGACGCTCTATGGCTACACCTTC.

The rearrangement joins TRBV2 to TRBJ1-4; no clear D. The CDR3 sequence is 14 residues long. Between the trimmed V and J ends, which lost 1 base and 5 bases, there was a span of 8 bases. From germline, CDR1 is SNHLY and CDR2 FYNNEI. The CDR3 region has the DNA TGTGCCAGCAGTGAAGGAGGGCCAAATGAAAAACTGTTTTTT. Its translation is CASSEGGPNEKLFF.

This clonotype was recorded a few times. This chain connects TRBV6-6 to TRBJ2-7, with D unclear. Germline CDR1 and CDR2: MNHNY and SVGAGI (reference sequence). V lost 2 bases to trimming and J lost 7 bases, with 12 bases between them. This CDR3 has 13 residues. Written as DNA, the CDR3 is TGTGCCAGCAGTTACAGTCTTCGTTGGGAGCAGTACTTC. Encoded protein: CASSYSLRWEQYF.

The V and J genes are TRBV5-1 and TRBJ1-1; tentatively, D is TRBD1 (6 bases). CDR1 SGHRS and CDR2 YFSETQ come from the germline V gene. Between the trimmed V and J ends, which lost 0 bases and 6 bases, there was a span of 9 bases. The CDR3 loop spans 13 amino acids. The CDR3 sequence is CASSLASGAEAFF. CDR3 DNA: TGCGCCAGCAGCTTGGCCTCAGGGGCTGAAGCTTTCTTT. Full variable domain (remainder filled in from reference TRBV5-1 and TRBJ1-1): KAGVTQTPRYLIKTRGQQVTLSCSPISGHRSVSWYQQTPGQGLQFLFEYFSETQRNKGNFPGRFSGRQFSNSRSEMNVSTLELGDSALYLCASSLASGAEAFFGQGTRLTVV.